What follows are 19 T cell receptor beta chains derived from one specimen sequenced in a study of T cell responses to AZD1222 COVID-19 vaccine. Sequencing used immunoSEQ multiplex PCR; TCRdb keeps in-frame clones, though not all of them. The table has more than 150,000 clones, 85% to 90% seen once. The sequencing used peripheral blood, collected 28 days after the second AZD1222 dose. These receptors originate from an adult who received the AZD1222 COVID-19 vaccine.

The chain's CDR3 is CAWENREEQFF. The CDR3, as DNA: TGTGCCTGGGAGAACCGGGAAGAGCAGTTCTTC. The chain is built from TRBV30 and TRBJ2-1; a possible D gene is TRBD2 (5 bases). Germline CDR1 is GTSNPN and CDR2 is SVGIG (reference sequence). The CDR3 loop spans 11 amino acids. V was clipped by 5 bases and J by 10 bases, with 12 bases between them.

The chain employs TRBV9 and TRBJ2-3, with D possibly being TRBD1 (5 bases). The CDR3 has 14 amino acids. The germline gives CDR1 SGDLS, CDR2 YYNGEE. V was cut by 3 bases and J by 7 bases, with 15 bases left in between. The CDR3 reads CASSAPRVSNTQYF. Here the CDR3 DNA reads TGTGCCAGCAGCGCCCCCAGGGTCAGCAATACGCAGTATTTT.

This chain connects TRBV7-9 to TRBJ1-1, with D perhaps matching TRBD1 (6 bases). The CDR3 length is 13 residues. Looked up from germline, CDR1 is SEHNR and CDR2 is FQNEAQ (reference sequence). V was shortened by 10 bases and J by 5 bases, with 17 bases between the two germline ends. The CDR3 spells CATRGGGYTEAFF. In DNA, the CDR3 is TGTGCCACCCGAGGGGGAGGGTATACTGAAGCTTTCTTT.

The chain carries TRBV19 and TRBJ1-4, with D possibly TRBD1 on 6 matching bases. The CDR3 sequence is 15 residues long. Between the trimmed V and J ends, which lost 10 bases and 8 bases, there was a span of 23 bases. The germline V gene encodes CDR1 LNHDA and CDR2 SQIVND (reference sequence). CDR3 bases: TGTGCCACCGATAAGGGGCGGGGGCTTCGGGAAAAACTGTTTTTT. This codes for CATDKGRGLREKLFF.

The V call is TRBV7-9, the J call TRBJ2-2; no reliable D call. The CDR3 sequence is 15 residues long. Germline CDR1 SEHNR, CDR2 FQNEAQ (reference sequence). V was trimmed by 5 bases and J by 3 bases, leaving 13 bases between them. CDR3 sequence reads: CASSPPTGYTGELFF. The CDR3 nucleotides read TGTGCCAGCAGCCCACCCACCGGATACACCGGGGAGCTGTTTTTT.

Worth noting for this clone: At the DNA level, this CDR3 is encoded by other sequences in the same sample as well. V usage is TRBV7-2 and J usage is TRBJ1-5; TRBD1 aligns across 7 bases. CDR3 length: 15 amino acids. The junction had 3 bases not matched to a gene; V was cut back by 4 bases and J by 0 bases. The V gene's germline CDR1 is SGHTA and CDR2 FQGNSA. The CDR3 sequence is CASSSGTVSNQPQHF. Written as DNA, the CDR3 is TGTGCCAGCAGCTCAGGGACAGTTAGCAATCAGCCCCAGCATTTT.

This chain connects TRBV14 to TRBJ2-1; 9 bases map to TRBD2. V dropped 0 bases and J dropped 7; count of bases not matched to a gene: 7. Germline CDR1 and CDR2: SGHDN and FVKESK. This CDR3 is 16 amino acids long. The CDR3 loop reads CASSQERGGRGNEQFF. CDR3 nucleotides: TGTGCCAGCAGCCAAGAAAGGGGCGGGAGGGGTAATGAGCAGTTCTTC.

The CDR3, as DNA: TGTGCCAGCAGCTTATCAGGGAATGGGGGCACAGATACGCAGTATTTT. This gives the protein CASSLSGNGGTDTQYF. V gene TRBV7-3 combines with J gene TRBJ2-3; D might be TRBD1 (5 bases). CDR1 SGHTA and CDR2 FQGTGA come from the germline V gene. The CDR3 extends over 16 amino acids. The germline V and J ends were trimmed by 2 bases and 1 base, with 13 bases remaining between them. The variable domain in full, completed from reference TRBV7-3 and TRBJ2-3, reads GAGVSQTPSNKVTEKGKYVELRCDPISGHTALYWYRQSLGQGPEFLIYFQGTGAADDSGLPNDRFFAVRPEGSVSTLKIQRTERGDSAVYLCASSLSGNGGTDTQYFGPGTRLTVL.

This chain connects TRBV4-3 to TRBJ2-2; 15 nucleotides align to TRBD2. The CDR3 spans 18 residues. From germline, CDR1 is LGHNA and CDR2 YSLEER. J was trimmed by 0 bases and V by 6 bases; bases with no gene match: 5. CDR3 sequence (DNA): TGCGCCAGCAGTCGGGGACTAGCGGGAGGTGCGAACACCGGGGAGCTGTTTTTT. Its translation is CASSRGLAGGANTGELFF.

This rearrangement joins TRBV27 to TRBJ2-7; maybe TRBD2 (6 bases). With 5 bases removed from V and 3 bases from J, the gap between germline ends came to 14 bases. CDR1 and CDR2 from the germline V gene are MNHEY and SMNVEV (reference sequence). This CDR3 spans 14 amino acids. CDR3 amino acids: CASSDGGPHYEQYF. The CDR3 DNA follows: TGTGCCAGCAGTGATGGAGGGCCACACTACGAGCAGTACTTC.

The V gene is TRBV9, the J gene TRBJ2-2; TRBD2 is a possible D gene (5 bases). Germline V gives CDR1 SGDLS, CDR2 YYNGEE. The CDR3 is made up of 15 amino acids. With 0 bases removed from V and 1 base from J, the gap between germline ends came to 7 bases. CDR3 sequence: CASSVGAGNTGELFF. CDR3 DNA: TGTGCCAGCAGCGTAGGGGCGGGGAACACCGGGGAGCTGTTTTTT.

The rearrangement uses TRBV21-1 and TRBJ1-1. TRBV21-1 is labeled a pseudogene. The CDR3 sequence is 18 residues long. The CDR3 sequence: CASSTRRGEGMARTEAFF. The CDR3 nucleotides are TGTGCCAGCAGCACCCGACGTGGGGAGGGAATGGCGCGGACTGAAGCTTTCTTT.

The genes are TRBV24-1 and TRBJ2-5, with TRBD1 matching over 7 bases. This CDR3 is 15 amino acids long. Germline V gene sequence: CDR1 KGHDR, CDR2 SFDVKD. Trimming at V came to 3 bases and at J to 2 bases, leaving 5 bases not matched to a gene. Here the CDR3 reads CATSDPRQGQETQYF. The CDR3 region has the DNA TGTGCCACCAGTGATCCTCGACAGGGACAAGAGACCCAGTACTTC.

The chain couples TRBV5-6 to TRBJ2-3; no clear D. Trimming cost V 0 bases and J 3 bases, with 8 bases left between them. CDR1 and CDR2 (germline): SGHDT, YYEEEE. The CDR3 is 14 residues long. The CDR3 DNA follows: TGTGCCAGCAGCTTGGTAGTAGAGACAGATACGCAGTATTTT. The encoded protein is CASSLVVETDTQYF.

Judged by abundance, this clone is medium-sized. The V call is TRBV19, the J call TRBJ1-2; possible D gene TRBD1, 6 bases. The CDR3 runs 14 residues. V lost 7 bases and J 4 bases, leaving 16 bases between the germline ends. Per germline, CDR1 LNHDA and CDR2 SQIVND (reference sequence). CDR3 nucleotides: TGTGCCAGTACCCCCCGGGGGCGCGTCTATGGCTACACCTTC. It encodes CASTPRGRVYGYTF. Variable domain in full (rest from reference TRBV19 and TRBJ1-2): DGGITQSPKYLFRKEGQNVTLSCEQNLNHDAMYWYRQDPGQGLRLIYYSQIVNDFQKGDIAEGYSVSREKKESFPLTVTSAQKNPTAFYLCASTPRGRVYGYTFGSGTRLTVV.

J is TRBJ1-6 and V is TRBV6-5; D perhaps matches TRBD1 (5 bases). CDR1 MNHEY and CDR2 SVGAGI come from the germline V gene. Trimming pared 5 bases from V and 7 bases from J, leaving 15 bases between. The CDR3 totals 15 residues. The CDR3 region has the DNA TGTGCCAGCAGTCCTAGACCCGAGGGGAATTCACCCCTCCACTTT. Translation: CASSPRPEGNSPLHF.

The rearrangement links TRBV29-1 to TRBJ2-7; D not resolved. This CDR3 contains 13 residues. V gave up 2 bases and J gave up 2 bases, with 10 bases separating them. Germline V gene sequence: CDR1 SQVTM, CDR2 ANQGSEA. The CDR3 DNA sequence: TGCAGCGTTGAAAGGTCTGGTACCTACGAGCAGTACTTC. Amino acid sequence: CSVERSGTYEQYF.

This clone showed up just a few times. V and J are TRBV6-4 and TRBJ2-2; D possibly corresponds to TRBD2 (6 bases). Per germline, CDR1 MRHNA and CDR2 SNTAGT. The length of the CDR3 is 15 residues. Trimming pared 0 bases from V and 3 bases from J, leaving 8 bases between. CDR3 nucleotide sequence: TGTGCCAGCAGTGACTCTAGCGGAGACACCGGGGAGCTGTTTTTT. It specifies CASSDSSGDTGELFF.

Only one count was recorded for this clone. V gene TRBV24-1 combines with J gene TRBJ1-2; no definite D call. The CDR3 extends over 12 amino acids. CDR1 and CDR2 (germline): KGHDR, SFDVKD. The V end lost 9 bases, the J end lost 4 bases, and 11 bases lay between the germline ends. CDR3 nucleotide sequence: TGTGCCACCTCTGAGGCGAGCTATGGCTACACCTTC. It translates to CATSEASYGYTF.